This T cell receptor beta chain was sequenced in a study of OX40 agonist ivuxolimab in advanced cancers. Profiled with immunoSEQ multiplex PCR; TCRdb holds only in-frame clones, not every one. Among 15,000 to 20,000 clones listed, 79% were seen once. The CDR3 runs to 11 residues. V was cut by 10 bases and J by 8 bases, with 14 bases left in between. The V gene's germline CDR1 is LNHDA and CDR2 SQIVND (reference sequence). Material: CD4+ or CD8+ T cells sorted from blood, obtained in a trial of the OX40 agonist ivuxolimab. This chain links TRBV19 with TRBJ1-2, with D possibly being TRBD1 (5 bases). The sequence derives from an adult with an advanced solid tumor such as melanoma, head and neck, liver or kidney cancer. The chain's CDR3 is CAIPQGGGYTF. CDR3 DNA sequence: TGTGCCATCCCTCAGGGAGGAGGCTACACCTTC.